This T cell receptor beta chain was captured in a study of blood T cell repertoires in COVID-19. Clinical histories supplied by participants themselves formed the basis of cohort assignment. In the original workflow: Amplified reference gene primers provided the basis for estimating nucleated cell counts. Measured with immunoSEQ multiplex PCR; TCRdb has only the in-frame clones, and not every one. V and J calls and clone size are copied from that table; D and trimming were computed from the DNA. The sample shows fewer than 400,000 clones, about nine tenths of them seen only once. This CDR3 is 15 amino acids long. Germline values: CDR1 PRHDT, CDR2 FYEKMQ (reference sequence). The ends were cut back, 3 bases at V and 5 bases at J, with 16 bases in the middle.

Sequenced: PBMCs or T cells enriched from blood (not recorded which). This sequence joins TRBV13 and TRBJ1-1; no clear D. This TCR was recovered from a woman in her late teens or twenties who had recovered from COVID-19. DNA for the CDR3: TGTGCCAGCAGCTTTCTCGACGATCTGAGGACTGAAGCTTTCTTT. Translating it yields CASSFLDDLRTEAFF.